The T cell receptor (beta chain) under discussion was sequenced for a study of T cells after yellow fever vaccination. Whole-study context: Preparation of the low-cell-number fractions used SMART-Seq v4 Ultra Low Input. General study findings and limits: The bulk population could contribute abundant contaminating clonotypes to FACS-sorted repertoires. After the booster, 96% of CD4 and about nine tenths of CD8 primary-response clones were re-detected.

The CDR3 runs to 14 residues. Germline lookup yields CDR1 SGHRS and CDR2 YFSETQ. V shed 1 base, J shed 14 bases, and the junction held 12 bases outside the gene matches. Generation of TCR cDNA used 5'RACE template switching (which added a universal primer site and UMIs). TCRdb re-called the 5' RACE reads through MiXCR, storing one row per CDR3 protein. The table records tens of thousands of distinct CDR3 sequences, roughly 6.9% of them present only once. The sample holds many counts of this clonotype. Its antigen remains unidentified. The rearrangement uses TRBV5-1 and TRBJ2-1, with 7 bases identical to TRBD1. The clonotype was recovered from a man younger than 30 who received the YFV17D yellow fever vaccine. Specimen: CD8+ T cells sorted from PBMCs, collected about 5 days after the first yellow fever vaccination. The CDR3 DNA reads TGCGCCAGCAGCTTGACTCTTCTGAGGGGGCGAGAGTTCTTC. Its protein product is CASSLTLLRGREFF. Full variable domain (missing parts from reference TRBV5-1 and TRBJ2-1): KAGVTQTPRYLIKTRGQQVTLSCSPISGHRSVSWYQQTPGQGLQFLFEYFSETQRNKGNFPGRFSGRQFSNSRSEMNVSTLELGDSALYLCASSLTLLRGREFFGPGTRLTVL.